This passage covers 17 T cell receptor beta chains from one sample sequenced in a study of molecular identifiers for immune sequencing clone quantification. TCRdb fed the PCR reads into MiXCR, producing one record per CDR3 protein. The sample has approximately 500,000 distinct CDR3 sequences, around a fifth seen once. Source material: naive CD8+ T cells from blood, with Jurkat cell RNA spiked in. The subset was: FACS-sorted CD8+CD4-CCR7+CD45RA+ naive T cells. The receptor set was obtained from a human donor in good health. Some libraries in this study had Jurkat cell RNA spiked in.

Notes on this clonotype: The CDR3 does not end in the conserved phenylalanine or tryptophan, so this is likely a read error. The V gene is TRBV30, the J gene TRBJ1-1; D remains unclear. Germline CDR1 reads GTSNPN; CDR2 reads SVGIG (reference sequence). V shed 4 bases and J shed 0 bases, with 9 bases lying between them. CDR3 size: 13 residues. This CDR3 is CAWNPVLNTEAFS. The CDR3 bases are TGTGCCTGGAATCCAGTTTTGAACACTGAAGCTTTCTCT.

As for this clonotype: A read error may be the cause here, since a much bigger clone is one base away. The chain couples TRBV7-9 to TRBJ1-2; TRBD1 agrees at 8 bases. This CDR3 is built from 13 residues. The ends lost 10 bases at V and 3 bases at J; junction bases unmatched: 7. Germline-derived CDR1 and CDR2 are SEHNR and FQNEAQ (reference sequence). The CDR3 region is CATGTGAYYGYTF. CDR3 DNA: TGTGCCACAGGGACAGGAGCTTACTATGGCTACACCTTC.

The rearrangement links TRBV5-4 to TRBJ2-3; D is unclear. The CDR3 is 15 residues long. The V end lost 1 base, the J end lost 4 bases, and 13 bases lay between the germline ends. The germline V gene encodes CDR1 SGHNT and CDR2 YYREEE (reference sequence). CDR3 in amino acids: CASSLLGQWADTQYF. The CDR3 region has the DNA TGTGCCAGCAGCTTGCTCGGGCAGTGGGCAGATACGCAGTATTTT.

This clonotype was recorded many times. V and J are TRBV5-4 and TRBJ1-2; D perhaps matches TRBD1 (5 bases). V was cut by 0 bases and J by 4 bases, with 13 bases left in between. The V gene's germline CDR1 is SGHNT and CDR2 YYREEE (reference sequence). The CDR3 spans 15 residues. The CDR3 coding sequence is TGTGCCAGCAGCTTGGAGTCTTCGGGGGGCTATGGCTACACCTTC. It codes for CASSLESSGGYGYTF.

This clonotype was found many times. This sequence joins TRBV2 and TRBJ2-2; 7 nucleotides line up with TRBD1. V shed 8 bases, J shed 2 bases, and the junction held 11 bases outside the gene matches. From germline, CDR1 is SNHLY and CDR2 FYNNEI. The CDR3 runs 16 residues. The CDR3 nucleotides read TGTGCCAGCTGGGAATTAAGGACAGGAAACACCGGGGAGCTGTTTTTT. This sequence encodes CASWELRTGNTGELFF.

This clonotype came up a few times. V gene TRBV11-2 combines with J gene TRBJ2-7, with D hard to call. The CDR3 is made up of 13 amino acids. V was clipped by 0 bases and J by 2 bases, with 5 bases between them. Germline CDR1 reads SGHAT; CDR2 reads FQNNGV. CDR3: CASSLDPAYEQYF. CDR3 sequence (DNA): TGTGCCAGCAGCTTAGACCCGGCCTACGAGCAGTACTTC.

This clonotype was counted only a few times. The chain uses TRBV27 and TRBJ1-6; D not certain. The CDR3 contains 14 residues. Trimming pared 5 bases from V and 4 bases from J, leaving 9 bases between. The germline gives CDR1 MNHEY, CDR2 SMNVEV (reference sequence). The CDR3 nucleotides are TGTGCCAGCAGTCACCGGGGTTATAATTCACCCCTCCACTTT. Its translation: CASSHRGYNSPLHF.

This clonotype has more than one count but fewer than ten. This sequence joins TRBV27 and TRBJ1-1; no clear D. Per germline, CDR1 MNHEY and CDR2 SMNVEV (reference sequence). The V end was cut by 0 bases, the J end by 11 bases, with 13 bases between. The CDR3 covers 13 residues. CDR3 protein: CASSLSGLAGAFF. CDR3 DNA sequence: TGTGCCAGCAGTTTATCCGGACTCGCGGGGGCTTTCTTT.

Ten or more counts support this clonotype. The rearrangement uses TRBV30 and TRBJ2-1; D is possibly TRBD2 (5 bases). Germline CDR1 is GTSNPN and CDR2 is SVGIG (reference sequence). V was trimmed by 0 bases and J by 8 bases, leaving 8 bases between them. The CDR3 totals 12 residues. CDR3 in DNA: TGTGCCTGGAGTGTTTGGCGGGATGAGCAGTTCTTC. As protein: CAWSVWRDEQFF.

At least ten counts were recorded for this clonotype. The V and J genes are TRBV7-9 and TRBJ1-1, with TRBD1 identical over 7 bases. Germline-derived CDR1 and CDR2 are SEHNR and FQNEAQ (reference sequence). CDR3 length equals 15 residues. The junction had 5 bases not matched to a gene; V was cut back by 4 bases and J by 0 bases. The CDR3 bases are TGTGCCAGCAGCTCGTCGACAGGGATGAACACTGAAGCTTTCTTT. As protein: CASSSSTGMNTEAFF.

The J gene is TRBJ1-6, the V gene TRBV15, with D tentatively TRBD1 (5 bases). The V gene lost 4 bases and the J gene lost 8 bases, with 15 bases spanning the gap. Germline values: CDR1 LNHNV, CDR2 YYDKDF (reference sequence). The CDR3 length is 15 residues. In DNA form, the CDR3 reads TGTGCCACCAGCATTGGGACGGAAAATTATTCACCCCTCCACTTT. Protein product: CATSIGTENYSPLHF.

The gene calls are TRBV27 and TRBJ1-5; the D is unclear. This CDR3 is 13 amino acids long. Per germline, CDR1 MNHEY and CDR2 SMNVEV (reference sequence). V was trimmed by 3 bases and J by 4 bases, leaving 7 bases between them. This chain's CDR3 is CASSLVLNQPQHF. The CDR3, as DNA: TGTGCCAGCAGTTTGGTTTTAAATCAGCCCCAGCATTTT.

This clonotype was found once. The junction departs from the called germline gene at one end, perhaps through a read error. This chain joins TRBV3-1 and TRBJ1-2; tentative D call: TRBD1 (5 bases). The CDR3 consists of 15 residues. Germline V gene sequence: CDR1 LGHDT, CDR2 YNNKEL (reference sequence). CDR3 amino acids: CASGQDEGRDYGYTF. The CDR3 region has the DNA TGTGCCAGCGGCCAAGACGAGGGGCGAGACTATGGCTACACCTTC. The whole variable domain, filled in from reference TRBV3-1 and TRBJ1-2, reads DTAVSQTPKYLVTQMGNDKSIKCEQNLGHDTMYWYKQDSKKFLKIMFSYNNKELIINETVPNRFSPKSPDKAHLNLHINSLELGDSAVYFCASGQDEGRDYGYTFGSGTRLTVV.

This chain links TRBV13 with TRBJ1-2; a weak D match, TRBD1 (5 bases). Trimming pared 6 bases from V and 2 bases from J, leaving 16 bases between. In germline, CDR1 is PRHDT, CDR2 FYEKMQ (reference sequence). The CDR3 extends over 15 amino acids. The DNA of the CDR3 is TGTGCCAGCAGAGGCAGGGAAGATCTAAACTATGGCTACACCTTC. This gives the protein CASRGREDLNYGYTF.

This clonotype was counted between two and nine times. In DNA, the CDR3 is TGTGCCAGCAGTGCGCTTAGGGACAGGGGGCCCACAGATACGCAGTATTTT. Protein sequence: CASSALRDRGPTDTQYF. The V and J genes are TRBV6-1 and TRBJ2-3; 12 bases are shared with TRBD1. Unmatched junction bases numbered 7, after V lost 4 bases and J lost 2 bases. The CDR3 extends over 17 amino acids. From germline, CDR1 is MNHNS and CDR2 SASEGT.

This clonotype has only a few counts. The chain couples TRBV5-6 to TRBJ2-2; D is unresolved. Trimming shortened V by 4 bases and J by 6 bases, and 16 bases separated the two germline ends. Germline V gene sequence: CDR1 SGHDT, CDR2 YYEEEE. The CDR3 has 15 amino acids. CDR3 sequence reads: CASSLLGRGPGELFF. The CDR3 coding sequence is TGTGCCAGCAGCCTCCTAGGTCGAGGACCCGGGGAGCTGTTTTTT.

Notes on this clonotype: Compared with germline, one end of the junction differs, possibly owing to a read error. V gene TRBV13 combines with J gene TRBJ2-2, with D possibly being TRBD1 (5 bases). This CDR3 region has 14 residues. CDR1 and CDR2 (germline): PRHDT, FYEKMQ (reference sequence). The CDR3, as DNA: TGTGCCAGCGGCTTAGGGGTGAACACCGGGGAGCTGTTTTTT. Its translation: CASGLGVNTGELFF. The full variable domain, in which reference TRBV13 and TRBJ2-2 provide the parts outside the CDR3, is AAGVIQSPRHLIKEKRETATLKCYPIPRHDTVYWYQQGPGQDPQFLISFYEKMQSDKGSIPDRFSAQQFSDYHSELNMSSLELGDSALYFCASGLGVNTGELFFGEGSRLTVL.